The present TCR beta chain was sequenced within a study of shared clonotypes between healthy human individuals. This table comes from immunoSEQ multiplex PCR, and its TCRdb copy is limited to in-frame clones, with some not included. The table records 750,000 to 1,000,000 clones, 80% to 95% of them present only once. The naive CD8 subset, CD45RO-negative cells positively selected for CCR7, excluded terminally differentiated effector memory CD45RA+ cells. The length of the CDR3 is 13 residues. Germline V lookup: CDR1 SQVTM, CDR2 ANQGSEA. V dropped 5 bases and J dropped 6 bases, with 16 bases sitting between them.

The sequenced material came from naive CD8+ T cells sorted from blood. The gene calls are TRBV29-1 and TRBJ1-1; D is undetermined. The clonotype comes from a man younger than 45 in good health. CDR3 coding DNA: TGCAGCGTTCATGAGGGAGGTAGCGCTGAAGCTTTCTTT. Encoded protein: CSVHEGGSAEAFF.